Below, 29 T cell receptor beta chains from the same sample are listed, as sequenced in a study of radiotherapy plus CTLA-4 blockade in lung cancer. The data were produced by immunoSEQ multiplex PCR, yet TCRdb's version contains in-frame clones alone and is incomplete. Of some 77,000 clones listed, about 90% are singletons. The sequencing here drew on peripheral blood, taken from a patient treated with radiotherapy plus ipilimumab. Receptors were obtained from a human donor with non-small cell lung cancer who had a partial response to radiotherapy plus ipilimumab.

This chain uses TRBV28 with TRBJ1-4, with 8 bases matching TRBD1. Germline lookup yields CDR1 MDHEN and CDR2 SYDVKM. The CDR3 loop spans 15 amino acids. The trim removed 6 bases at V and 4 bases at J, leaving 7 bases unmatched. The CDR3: CASRLDRAFNEKLFF. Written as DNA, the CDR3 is TGTGCCAGCAGGCTGGACAGGGCTTTTAATGAAAAACTGTTTTTT.

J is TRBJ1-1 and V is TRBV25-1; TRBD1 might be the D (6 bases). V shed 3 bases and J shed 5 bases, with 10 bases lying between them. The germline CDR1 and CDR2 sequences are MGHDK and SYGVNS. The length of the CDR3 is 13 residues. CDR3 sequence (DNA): TGTGCCAGCAGTGAGGGGGGGCGGACTGAAGCTTTCTTT. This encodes CASSEGGRTEAFF.

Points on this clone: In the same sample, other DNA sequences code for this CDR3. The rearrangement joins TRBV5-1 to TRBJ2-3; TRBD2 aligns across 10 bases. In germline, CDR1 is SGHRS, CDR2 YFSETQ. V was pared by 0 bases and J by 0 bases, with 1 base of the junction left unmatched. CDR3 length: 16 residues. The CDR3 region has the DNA TGCGCCAGCAGCTTGGCAGCGGGAGGGAGCACAGATACGCAGTATTTT. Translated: CASSLAAGGSTDTQYF.

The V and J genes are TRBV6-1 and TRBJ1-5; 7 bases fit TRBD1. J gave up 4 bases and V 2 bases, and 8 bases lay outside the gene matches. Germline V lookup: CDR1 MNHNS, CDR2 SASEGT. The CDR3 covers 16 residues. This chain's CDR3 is CASSEFSGTVNQPQHF. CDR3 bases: TGTGCCAGCAGTGAATTCTCCGGGACAGTTAATCAGCCCCAGCATTTT.

CDR3 protein: CASSRGDTEAFF. In nucleotides, the CDR3 is TGTGCCAGCAGCCGCGGGGACACTGAAGCTTTCTTT. The chain carries TRBV7-8 and TRBJ1-1; D gene uncertain. V lost 5 bases and J lost 3, with 7 bases in between. The germline V gene encodes CDR1 SGHVS and CDR2 FQNEAQ. CDR3 length equals 12 residues.

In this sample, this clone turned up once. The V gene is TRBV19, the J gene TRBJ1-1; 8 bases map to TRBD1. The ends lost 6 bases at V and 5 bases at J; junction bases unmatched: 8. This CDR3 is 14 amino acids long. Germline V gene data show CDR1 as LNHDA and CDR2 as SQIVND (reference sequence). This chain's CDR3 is CASRQGQGRTEAFF. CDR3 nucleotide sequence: TGTGCCAGTAGACAAGGACAGGGTAGGACTGAAGCTTTCTTT.

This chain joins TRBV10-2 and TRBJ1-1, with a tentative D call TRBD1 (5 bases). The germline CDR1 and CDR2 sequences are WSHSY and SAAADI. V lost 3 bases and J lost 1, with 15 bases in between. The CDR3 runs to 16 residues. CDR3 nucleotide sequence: TGCGCCAGCAGTGATAGTATGACAGCCCCGAACACTGAAGCTTTCTTT. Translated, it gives CASSDSMTAPNTEAFF.

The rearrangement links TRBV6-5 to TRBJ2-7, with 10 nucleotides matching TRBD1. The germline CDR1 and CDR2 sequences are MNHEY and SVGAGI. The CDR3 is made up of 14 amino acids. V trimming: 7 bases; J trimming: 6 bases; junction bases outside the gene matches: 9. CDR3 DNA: TGTGCCAGCAATGACCGGGACAGGGGTGGCGAGCAGTACTTC. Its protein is CASNDRDRGGEQYF.

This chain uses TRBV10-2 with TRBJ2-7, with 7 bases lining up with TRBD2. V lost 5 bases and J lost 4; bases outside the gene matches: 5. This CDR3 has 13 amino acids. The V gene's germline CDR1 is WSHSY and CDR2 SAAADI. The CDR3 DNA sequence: TGCGCCAGCAGTCCGCGGGGGTCGTACGAGCAGTACGTC. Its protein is CASSPRGSYEQYV.

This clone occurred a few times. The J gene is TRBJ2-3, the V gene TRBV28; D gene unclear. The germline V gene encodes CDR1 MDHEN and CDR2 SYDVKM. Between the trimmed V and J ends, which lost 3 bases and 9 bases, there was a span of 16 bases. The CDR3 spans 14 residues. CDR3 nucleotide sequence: TGTGCCAGCAGTTTGGTTGCGAGGTTTAGAACGCAGTATTTT. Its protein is CASSLVARFRTQYF.

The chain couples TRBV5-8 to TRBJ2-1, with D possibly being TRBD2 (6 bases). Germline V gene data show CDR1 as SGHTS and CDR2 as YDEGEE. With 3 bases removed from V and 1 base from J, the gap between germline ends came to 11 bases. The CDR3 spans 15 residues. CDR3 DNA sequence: TGTGCCAGCAGCTCCCGGACTATTTCCTACAATGAGCAGTTCTTC. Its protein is CASSSRTISYNEQFF.

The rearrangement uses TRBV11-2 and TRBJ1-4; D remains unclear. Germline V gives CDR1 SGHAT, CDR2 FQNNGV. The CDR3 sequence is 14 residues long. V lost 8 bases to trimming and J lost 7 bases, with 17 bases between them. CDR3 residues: CASRTGREGEKLFF. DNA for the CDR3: TGTGCCAGCCGCACGGGGAGGGAGGGTGAAAAACTGTTTTTT.

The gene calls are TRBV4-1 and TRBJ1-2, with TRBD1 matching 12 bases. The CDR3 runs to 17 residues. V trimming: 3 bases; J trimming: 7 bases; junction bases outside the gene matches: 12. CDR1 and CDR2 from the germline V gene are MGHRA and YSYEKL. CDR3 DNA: TGCGCCAGCAGCCATCGGGACAGGGGGCTGGGTGTCATTGGCTACACCTTC. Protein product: CASSHRDRGLGVIGYTF.

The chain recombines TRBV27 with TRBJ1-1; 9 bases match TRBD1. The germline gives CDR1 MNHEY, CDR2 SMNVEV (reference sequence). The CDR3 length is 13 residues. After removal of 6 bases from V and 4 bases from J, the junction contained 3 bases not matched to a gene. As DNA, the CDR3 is TGTGCCAGCAGGACAGGGGGGTTCACTGAAGCTTTCTTT. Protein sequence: CASRTGGFTEAFF.

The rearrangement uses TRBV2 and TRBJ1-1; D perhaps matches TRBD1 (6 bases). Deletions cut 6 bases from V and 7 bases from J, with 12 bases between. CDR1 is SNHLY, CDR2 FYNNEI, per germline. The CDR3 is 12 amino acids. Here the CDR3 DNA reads TGTGCCAGCAGCCCCGGACAGTTTGAAGCTTTCTTT. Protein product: CASSPGQFEAFF.

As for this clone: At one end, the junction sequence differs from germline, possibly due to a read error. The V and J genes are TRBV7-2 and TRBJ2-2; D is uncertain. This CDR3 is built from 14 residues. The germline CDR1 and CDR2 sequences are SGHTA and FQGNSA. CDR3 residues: CASIMSANAGELFF. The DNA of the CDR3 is TGTGCCAGCATCATGAGCGCGAACGCCGGGGAGCTGTTTTTT.

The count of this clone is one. This chain's CDR3 is CASSLTGDYGYTF. The DNA for the CDR3 is TGCGCCAGCAGCTTGACAGGAGACTATGGCTACACCTTC. V gene TRBV5-1 combines with J gene TRBJ1-2; the D gene is possibly TRBD1 (5 bases). V lost 1 base and J lost 3, with 7 bases in between. This CDR3 has 13 residues. Germline loops: CDR1 SGHRS, CDR2 YFSETQ.

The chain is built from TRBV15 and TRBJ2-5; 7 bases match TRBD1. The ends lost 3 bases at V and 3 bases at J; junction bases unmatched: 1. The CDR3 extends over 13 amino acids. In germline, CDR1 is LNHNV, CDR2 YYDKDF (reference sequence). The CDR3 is CATSRGQKETQYF. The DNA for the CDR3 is TGTGCCACCAGCAGGGGACAGAAAGAGACCCAGTACTTC.

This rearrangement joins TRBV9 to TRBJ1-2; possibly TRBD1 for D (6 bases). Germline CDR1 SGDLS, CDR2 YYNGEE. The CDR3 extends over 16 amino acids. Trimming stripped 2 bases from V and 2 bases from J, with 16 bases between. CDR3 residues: CASSVSPGGQNYGYTF. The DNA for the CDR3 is TGTGCCAGCAGCGTCTCACCCGGCGGACAGAACTATGGCTACACCTTC. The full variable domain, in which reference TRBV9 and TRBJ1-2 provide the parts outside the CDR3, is DSGVTQTPKHLITATGQRVTLRCSPRSGDLSVYWYQQSLDQGLQFLIQYYNGEERAKGNILERFSAQQFPDLHSELNLSSLELGDSALYFCASSVSPGGQNYGYTFGSGTRLTVV.

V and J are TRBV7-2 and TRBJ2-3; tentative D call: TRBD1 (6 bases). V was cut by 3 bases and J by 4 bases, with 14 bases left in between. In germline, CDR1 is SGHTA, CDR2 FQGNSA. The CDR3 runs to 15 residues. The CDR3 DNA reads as TGTGCCAGCAGCTTTCCAGGGGCGCCCTCAGATACGCAGTATTTT. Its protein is CASSFPGAPSDTQYF.

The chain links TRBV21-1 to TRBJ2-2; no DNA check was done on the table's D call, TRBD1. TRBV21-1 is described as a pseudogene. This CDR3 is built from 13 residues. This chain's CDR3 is CASSKEGTGELFF. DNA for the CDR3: TGTGCCAGCAGCAAAGAGGGGACCGGGGAGCTGTTTTTT.

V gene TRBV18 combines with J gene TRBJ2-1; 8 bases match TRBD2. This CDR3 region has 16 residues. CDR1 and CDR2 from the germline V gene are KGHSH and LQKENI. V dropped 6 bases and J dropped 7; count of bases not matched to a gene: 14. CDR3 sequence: CASSDSGNAKGNEQFF. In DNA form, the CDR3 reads TGTGCCAGCTCGGATAGCGGGAACGCTAAGGGGAATGAGCAGTTCTTC.

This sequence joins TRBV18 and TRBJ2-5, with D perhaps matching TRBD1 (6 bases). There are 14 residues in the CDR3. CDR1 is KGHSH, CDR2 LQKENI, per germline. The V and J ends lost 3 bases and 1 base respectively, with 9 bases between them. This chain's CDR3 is CASSPRQVQETQYF. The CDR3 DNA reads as TGTGCCAGCTCACCCAGACAGGTCCAAGAGACCCAGTACTTC.

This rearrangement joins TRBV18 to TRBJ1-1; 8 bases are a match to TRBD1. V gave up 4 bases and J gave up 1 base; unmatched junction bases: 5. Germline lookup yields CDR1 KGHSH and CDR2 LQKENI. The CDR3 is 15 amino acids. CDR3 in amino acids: CASSRPDRGNTEAFF. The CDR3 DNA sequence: TGTGCCAGCTCACGACCCGACAGGGGGAACACTGAAGCTTTCTTT.

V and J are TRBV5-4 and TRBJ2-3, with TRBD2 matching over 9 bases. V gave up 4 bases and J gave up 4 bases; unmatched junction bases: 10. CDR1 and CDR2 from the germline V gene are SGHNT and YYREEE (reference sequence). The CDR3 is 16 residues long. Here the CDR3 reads CASSSGRMGLADTQYF. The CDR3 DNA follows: TGTGCCAGCAGCAGCGGGAGGATGGGATTGGCAGATACGCAGTATTTT.

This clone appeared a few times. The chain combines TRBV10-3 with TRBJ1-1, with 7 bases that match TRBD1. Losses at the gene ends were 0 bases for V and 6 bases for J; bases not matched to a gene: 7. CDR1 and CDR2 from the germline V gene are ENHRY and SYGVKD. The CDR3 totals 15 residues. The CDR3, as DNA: TGTGCCATCAGTGAGTCGTCCGGAAGGGGGCCTGAAGCTTTCTTT. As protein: CAISESSGRGPEAFF.

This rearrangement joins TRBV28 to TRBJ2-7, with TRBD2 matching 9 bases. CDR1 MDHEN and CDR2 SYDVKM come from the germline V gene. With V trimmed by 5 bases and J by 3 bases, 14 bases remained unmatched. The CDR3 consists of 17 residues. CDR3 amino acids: CASSDTGSGSPNYEQYF. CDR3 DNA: TGTGCCAGCAGTGACACCGGTAGCGGGAGCCCTAACTACGAGCAGTACTTC.

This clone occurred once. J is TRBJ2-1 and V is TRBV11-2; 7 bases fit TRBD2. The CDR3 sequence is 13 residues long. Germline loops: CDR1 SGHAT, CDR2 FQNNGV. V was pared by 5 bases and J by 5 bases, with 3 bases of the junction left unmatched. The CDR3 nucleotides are TGTGCCAGCAGCCAGACTAGCCACAATGAGCAGTTCTTC. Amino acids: CASSQTSHNEQFF.

The CDR3 sequence: CAWSVRRGGNQPQHF. CDR3 nucleotide sequence: TGTGCCTGGAGTGTTAGGCGGGGAGGGAATCAGCCCCAGCATTTT. The chain carries TRBV30 and TRBJ1-5; no clear D. V lost 0 bases to trimming and J lost 4 bases, with 13 bases between them. The germline CDR1 and CDR2 sequences are GTSNPN and SVGIG (reference sequence). The CDR3 has 15 amino acids.